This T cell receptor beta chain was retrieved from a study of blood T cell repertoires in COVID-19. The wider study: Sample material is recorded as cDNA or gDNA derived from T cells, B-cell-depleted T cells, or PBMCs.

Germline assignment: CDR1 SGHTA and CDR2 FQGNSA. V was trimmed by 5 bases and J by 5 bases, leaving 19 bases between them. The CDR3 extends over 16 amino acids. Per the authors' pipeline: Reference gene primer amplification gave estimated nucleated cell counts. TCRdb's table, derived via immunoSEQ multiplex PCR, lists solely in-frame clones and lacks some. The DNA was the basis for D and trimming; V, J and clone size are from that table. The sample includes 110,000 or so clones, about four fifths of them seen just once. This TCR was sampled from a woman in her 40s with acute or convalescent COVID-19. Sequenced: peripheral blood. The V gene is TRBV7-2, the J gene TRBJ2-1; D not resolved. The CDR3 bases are TGTGCCAGCAGCCCCTCTAACTTCCTTGCGAACAATGAGCAGTTCTTC. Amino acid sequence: CASSPSNFLANNEQFF.